These 17 T cell receptor beta chains were sequenced from one sample in a study of shared clonotypes between healthy human individuals (dated by TCRdb to the early 2020s). CD8 naive samples were obtained by positive selection for CCR7 among CD45RO-negative cells, yielding a CD45RA+CCR7+ population from which TemRA cells were excluded. Library method: the immunoSEQ multiplex PCR assay. TCRdb's version of the immuneACCESS table is confined to in-frame rearrangements and falls short of the full clone set. An unresolved V gene accounts for under half of the shortfall where checked; the remainder is of unknown origin. The sample profile shows hundreds of thousands of clones; 90% to 95% of them were found once. Of the sample, approximately 25% is held by the ten largest clones. Specimen: naive CD8+ T cells sorted from blood. This specimen's cell subset or site label, interpreted: CD45RA+CCR7+. The receptors stem from a man younger than 40 in good health.

This clone was counted a few times. Being one base from a much bigger clone, this may be a read error. Additional DNA sequences in this sample encode the identical CDR3. The V and J genes are TRBV6-1 and TRBJ2-7, with 9 bases matching TRBD2. Germline lookup yields CDR1 MNHNS and CDR2 SASEGT. The CDR3 sequence is 15 residues long. Unmatched junction bases numbered 0, after V lost 0 bases and J lost 0 bases. Here the CDR3 reads CASSEALAGSYEQYF. In DNA, the CDR3 is TGTGCCAGCAGTGAAGCACTAGCGGGCTCCTACGAGCAGTACTTC.

The chain is built from TRBV11-2 and TRBJ2-5; 7 bases agree with TRBD1. CDR1 is SGHAT and CDR2 is FQNNGV in the germline V gene. The ends lost 4 bases at V and 3 bases at J; junction bases unmatched: 2. The CDR3 has 13 residues. This chain's CDR3 is CASSSTGKETQYF. CDR3 DNA sequence: TGTGCCAGCAGCTCGACAGGGAAAGAGACCCAGTACTTC.

This rearrangement joins TRBV18 to TRBJ1-2, with TRBD1 matching over 8 bases. The CDR3 totals 15 residues. The germline V gene encodes CDR1 KGHSH and CDR2 LQKENI. J gave up 6 bases and V 1 base, and 7 bases lay outside the gene matches. CDR3 sequence reads: CASSPRGPGGHGYTF. CDR3 coding DNA: TGTGCCAGCTCACCACGCGGGCCAGGGGGCCATGGCTACACCTTC.

The chain carries TRBV6-1 and TRBJ1-3; tentatively, D is TRBD1 (5 bases). Germline CDR1 and CDR2: MNHNS and SASEGT. There are 14 residues in the CDR3. V was cut by 8 bases and J by 0 bases, with 11 bases left in between. This chain's CDR3 is CASVRDHSGNTIYF. The CDR3 DNA sequence: TGTGCCAGCGTTCGGGACCACTCTGGAAACACCATATATTTT.

The chain's CDR3 is CASSELTEAFF. The CDR3 DNA sequence: TGTGCCAGCAGTGAATTAACTGAAGCTTTCTTT. The rearrangement links TRBV25-1 to TRBJ1-1, with D unclear. The CDR3 is 11 residues long. With 1 base removed from V and 5 bases from J, the gap between germline ends came to 2 bases. Germline CDR1 is MGHDK and CDR2 is SYGVNS.

V and J are TRBV11-3 and TRBJ2-1; 8 nucleotides match TRBD2. This CDR3 comprises 15 residues. CDR1 and CDR2 (germline): SGHNT, YENEEA. The ends lost 5 bases at V and 7 bases at J; junction bases unmatched: 10. In DNA form, the CDR3 reads TGTGCCAGCAGCCCCCAGCGGGAGATCTATAATGAGCAGTTCTTC. Translation: CASSPQREIYNEQFF. The full variable domain, with the rest looked up from reference TRBV11-3 and TRBJ2-1, is EAGVVQSPRYKIIEKKQPVAFWCNPISGHNTLYWYLQNLGQGPELLIRYENEEAVDDSQLPKDRFSAERLKGVDSTLKIQPAELGDSAVYLCASSPQREIYNEQFFGPGTRLTVL.

The V gene is TRBV11-3, the J gene TRBJ2-7, with 10 bases lining up with TRBD1. The length of the CDR3 is 15 residues. V lost 5 bases, J lost 1 base, and 5 bases stayed unmatched. The germline CDR1 and CDR2 sequences are SGHNT and YENEEA. The CDR3 is CASSQGQGRSYEQYF. Written as DNA, the CDR3 is TGTGCCAGCAGCCAGGGACAGGGGAGATCCTACGAGCAGTACTTC.

The V call is TRBV27, the J call TRBJ1-2; D gene uncertain. Germline CDR1 and CDR2: MNHEY and SMNVEV (reference sequence). Trimming stripped 5 bases from V and 10 bases from J, with 17 bases between. This CDR3 spans 13 amino acids. This CDR3 is CASSPTGSLVYTF. DNA for the CDR3: TGTGCCAGCAGTCCCACGGGGTCCTTGGTCTACACCTTC.

The chain couples TRBV28 to TRBJ1-5, with 7 bases aligning to TRBD1. The V gene end was trimmed by 4 bases and the J gene end by 1 base; junction bases not matched to a gene: 4. CDR1 is MDHEN and CDR2 is SYDVKM in the germline V gene. The CDR3 extends over 15 amino acids. CDR3 DNA sequence: TGTGCCAGCAGTTGGACAGGTGAAAGCAATCAGCCCCAGCATTTT. Residues: CASSWTGESNQPQHF.

This chain connects TRBV5-5 to TRBJ1-2; D possibly corresponds to TRBD1 (5 bases). V lost 0 bases, J lost 4 bases, and 13 bases lay in between. The germline V gene has CDR1 SGHKS and CDR2 YYEKEE (reference sequence). This CDR3 is 15 amino acids long. CDR3 DNA: TGTGCCAGCAGCTTGGCCCGCAGGGACGGCTATGGCTACACCTTC. It yields the protein CASSLARRDGYGYTF.

The V gene is TRBV27, the J gene TRBJ2-7; tentative D call: TRBD1 (6 bases). The CDR3 is made up of 14 amino acids. Germline V gene lookup returns CDR1 MNHEY and CDR2 SMNVEV (reference sequence). V dropped 6 bases and J dropped 3 bases, with 15 bases sitting between them. CDR3 bases: TGTGCCAGCAGAACCGGGACAAGAAGCTACGAGCAGTACTTC. Its translation is CASRTGTRSYEQYF.

The V and J genes are TRBV7-2 and TRBJ2-7; TRBD2 matches 7 bases. V lost 1 base and J lost 3; bases outside the gene matches: 6. Per germline, CDR1 SGHTA and CDR2 FQGNSA. The CDR3 runs 15 residues. The CDR3 nucleotides are TGTGCCAGCAGCTTAGAACTAGCGTCGCACTACGAGCAGTACTTC. This translates into CASSLELASHYEQYF.

This clone was recorded once. At one end the junction does not follow the germline gene, possibly because of a read error. The chain carries TRBV7-7 and TRBJ2-1; 10 bases line up with TRBD2. Germline assignment: CDR1 SSHAT and CDR2 FNYEAQ (reference sequence). The CDR3 has 14 amino acids. CDR3 nucleotides: TGTGCTAGCAGCTTGGCTAGCGGGAGTTTTGAGCAGTTCTTC. Translated: CASSLASGSFEQFF. The complete variable domain, with remaining parts taken from reference TRBV7-7 and TRBJ2-1, reads GAGVSQSPRYKVTKRGQDVTLRCDPISSHATLYWYQQALGQGPEFLTYFNYEAQPDKSGLPSDRFSAERPEGSISTLTIQRTEQRDSAMYRCASSLASGSFEQFFGPGTRLTVL.

The V and J genes are TRBV7-3 and TRBJ1-5, with TRBD1 matching over 7 bases. This CDR3 has 15 amino acids. Trimming at V came to 5 bases and at J to 4 bases, leaving 8 bases not matched to a gene. The V gene's germline CDR1 is SGHTA and CDR2 FQGTGA. In DNA, the CDR3 is TGTGCCAGCAGCACTGACGGGACAGCGAATCAGCCCCAGCATTTT. It yields the protein CASSTDGTANQPQHF.

The chain carries TRBV16 and TRBJ1-5, with 9 bases aligning to TRBD1. Germline V gives CDR1 KGHSY, CDR2 FQNENV. This CDR3 spans 15 amino acids. J lost 6 bases, V lost 3 bases, and 6 bases had no gene match. The CDR3 sequence is CASSHSGTGIQPQHF. DNA for the CDR3: TGTGCCAGCAGCCATTCCGGGACAGGGATTCAGCCCCAGCATTTT.

This sequence joins TRBV27 and TRBJ2-7, with no clear D. V was pared by 0 bases and J by 5 bases, with 11 bases between. The CDR3 totals 14 residues. Germline V gene sequence: CDR1 MNHEY, CDR2 SMNVEV (reference sequence). The CDR3 loop reads CASSLSKRIHEQYF. Written as DNA, the CDR3 is TGTGCCAGCAGTTTATCGAAAAGGATCCACGAGCAGTACTTC.

The chain couples TRBV4-1 to TRBJ2-7; no reliable D call. This CDR3 has 16 residues. Looked up from germline, CDR1 is MGHRA and CDR2 is YSYEKL. Deletions cut 3 bases from V and 1 base from J, with 16 bases between. CDR3 amino acids: CASSHPAGHPSYEQYF. Here the CDR3 DNA reads TGCGCCAGCAGCCACCCCGCCGGGCACCCTTCCTACGAGCAGTACTTC.